This T cell receptor beta chain came from a study of T-cell memory formation after mild COVID-19. V shed 0 bases and J 3 bases; nucleotides not matched to a gene: 5. The CDR3 has 16 amino acids. Germline V gene sequence: CDR1 SEHNR, CDR2 FQNEAQ (reference sequence). Researchers used 5'RACE with constant-segment primers to make TCR alpha and TCR beta cDNA libraries that carry sample barcodes and UMIs. MiXCR was run by TCRdb on the 5' RACE reads, yielding one entry per CDR3 protein. This table has 400,000 to 450,000 distinct CDR3 sequences, over 15% appearing once. V and J are TRBV7-9 and TRBJ2-7; 10 nucleotides line up with TRBD1. The sequencing input was PBMCs or a T cell subset sorted from them (not recorded which). The sequence was obtained from a man aged 18-30 years who had mild COVID-19 (a few samples of this study predate the infection). Cell type and time point are not known. The CDR3 protein is CASSLASGTGVYEQYF. For the CDR3, the DNA is TGTGCCAGCAGCTTAGCATCGGGGACAGGGGTCTACGAGCAGTACTTC.